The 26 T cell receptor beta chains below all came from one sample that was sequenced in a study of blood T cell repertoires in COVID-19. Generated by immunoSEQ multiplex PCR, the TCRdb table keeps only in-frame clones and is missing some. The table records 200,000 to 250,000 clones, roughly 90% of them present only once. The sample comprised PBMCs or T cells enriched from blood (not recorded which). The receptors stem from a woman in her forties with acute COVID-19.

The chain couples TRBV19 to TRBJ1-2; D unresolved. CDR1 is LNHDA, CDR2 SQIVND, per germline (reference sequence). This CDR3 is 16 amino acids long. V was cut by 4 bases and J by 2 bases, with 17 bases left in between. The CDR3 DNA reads TGTGCCAGTAGTACGCAAACACGGACGGGAAACTATGGCTACACCTTC. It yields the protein CASSTQTRTGNYGYTF. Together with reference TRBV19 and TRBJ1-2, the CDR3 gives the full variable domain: DGGITQSPKYLFRKEGQNVTLSCEQNLNHDAMYWYRQDPGQGLRLIYYSQIVNDFQKGDIAEGYSVSREKKESFPLTVTSAQKNPTAFYLCASSTQTRTGNYGYTFGSGTRLTVV.

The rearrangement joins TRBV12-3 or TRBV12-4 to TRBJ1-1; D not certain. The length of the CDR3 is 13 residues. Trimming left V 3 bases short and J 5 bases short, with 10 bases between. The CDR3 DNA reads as TGTGCCAGCAGTTTTCAGTTACAAACTGAAGCTTTCTTT. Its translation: CASSFQLQTEAFF.

The CDR3: CASSLDGYGQPQHF. CDR3 DNA sequence: TGCGCCAGCAGCTTGGACGGCTACGGGCAGCCCCAGCATTTT. This chain joins TRBV5-1 and TRBJ1-5; D is ambiguous. Germline V lookup: CDR1 SGHRS, CDR2 YFSETQ. This CDR3 region has 14 residues. V lost 0 bases and J 7 bases, leaving 11 bases between the germline ends.

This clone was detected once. The CDR3 region has the DNA TGTGCCACTCTGGGACAGGGCGGGACTGAAGCTTTCTTT. Protein: CATLGQGGTEAFF. This rearrangement joins TRBV19 to TRBJ1-1, with 9 bases aligning to TRBD1. CDR3 length: 13 residues. Trimming took 10 bases from V and 5 from J; bases not matched to a gene: 8. CDR1 is LNHDA, CDR2 SQIVND, per germline (reference sequence).

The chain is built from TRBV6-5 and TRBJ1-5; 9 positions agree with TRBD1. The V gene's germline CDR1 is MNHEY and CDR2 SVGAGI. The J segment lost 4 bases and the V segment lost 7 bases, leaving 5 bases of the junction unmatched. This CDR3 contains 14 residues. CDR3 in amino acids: CASTLQGANQPQHF. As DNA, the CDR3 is TGTGCCAGCACCTTACAGGGGGCGAATCAGCCCCAGCATTTT.

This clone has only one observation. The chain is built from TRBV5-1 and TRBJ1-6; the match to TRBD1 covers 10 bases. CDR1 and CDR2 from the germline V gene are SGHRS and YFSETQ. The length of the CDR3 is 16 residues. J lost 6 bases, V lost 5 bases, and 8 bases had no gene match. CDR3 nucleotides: TGCGCCAGCAGTTCACCGACAGGGGGCCGTAATTCACCCCTCCACTTT. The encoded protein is CASSSPTGGRNSPLHF.

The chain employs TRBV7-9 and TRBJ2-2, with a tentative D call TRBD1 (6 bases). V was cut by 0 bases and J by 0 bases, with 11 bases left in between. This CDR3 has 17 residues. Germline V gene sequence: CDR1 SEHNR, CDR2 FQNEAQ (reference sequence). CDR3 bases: TGTGCCAGCAGCTTAGCCTCTCAGGGGACGAACACCGGGGAGCTGTTTTTT. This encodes CASSLASQGTNTGELFF.

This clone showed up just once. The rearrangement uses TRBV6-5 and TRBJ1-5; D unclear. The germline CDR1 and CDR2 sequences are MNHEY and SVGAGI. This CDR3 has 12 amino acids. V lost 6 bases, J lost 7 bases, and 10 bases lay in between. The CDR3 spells CASSSNGQPQHF. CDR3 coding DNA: TGTGCCAGCAGCTCAAACGGGCAGCCCCAGCATTTT.

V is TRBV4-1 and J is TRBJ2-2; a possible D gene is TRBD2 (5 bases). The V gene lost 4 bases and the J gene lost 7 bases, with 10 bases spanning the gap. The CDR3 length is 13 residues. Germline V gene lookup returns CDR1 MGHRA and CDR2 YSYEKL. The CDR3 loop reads CASSPWTFGELFF. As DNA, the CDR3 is TGCGCCAGCAGCCCATGGACTTTCGGGGAGCTGTTTTTT.

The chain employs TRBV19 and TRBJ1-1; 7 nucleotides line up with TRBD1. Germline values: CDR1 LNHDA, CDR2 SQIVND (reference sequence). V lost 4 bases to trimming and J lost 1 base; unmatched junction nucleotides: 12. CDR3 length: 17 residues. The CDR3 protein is CASSTGIGQASNTEAFF. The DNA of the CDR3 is TGTGCCAGTAGTACCGGAATAGGACAGGCCTCGAACACTGAAGCTTTCTTT.

The CDR3 loop is CAWSGHRRGNEKLFF. The CDR3 DNA reads as TGTGCCTGGAGTGGACATCGCCGGGGTAATGAAAAACTGTTTTTT. The chain employs TRBV30 and TRBJ1-4; D remains unclear. Trimming left V 1 base short and J 4 bases short, with 13 bases between. CDR1 is GTSNPN and CDR2 is SVGIG in the germline V gene (reference sequence). This CDR3 region has 15 residues.

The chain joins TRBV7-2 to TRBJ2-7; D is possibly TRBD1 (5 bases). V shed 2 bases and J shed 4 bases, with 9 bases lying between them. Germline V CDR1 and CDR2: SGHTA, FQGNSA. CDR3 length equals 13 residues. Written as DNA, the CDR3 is TGTGCCAGCAGCTTAAATCAGGGATACGAGCAGTACTTC. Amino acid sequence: CASSLNQGYEQYF.

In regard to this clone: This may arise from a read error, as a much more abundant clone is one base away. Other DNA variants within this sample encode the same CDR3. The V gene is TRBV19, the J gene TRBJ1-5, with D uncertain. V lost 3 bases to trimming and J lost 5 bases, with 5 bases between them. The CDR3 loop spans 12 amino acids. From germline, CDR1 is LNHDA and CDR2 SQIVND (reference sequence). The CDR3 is CASSIGDQPQHF. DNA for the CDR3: TGTGCCAGTAGTATCGGTGATCAGCCCCAGCATTTT.

The CDR3 spells CASSNRQGTRDSPLHF. The CDR3 DNA reads TGTGCCAGCAGCAACCGACAGGGGACGAGAGATTCACCCCTCCACTTT. The V gene is TRBV21-1, the J gene TRBJ1-6; whether TRBD1, the table's D call, matches the DNA was not checked. TRBV21-1 is recorded as a pseudogene. The CDR3 loop spans 16 amino acids.

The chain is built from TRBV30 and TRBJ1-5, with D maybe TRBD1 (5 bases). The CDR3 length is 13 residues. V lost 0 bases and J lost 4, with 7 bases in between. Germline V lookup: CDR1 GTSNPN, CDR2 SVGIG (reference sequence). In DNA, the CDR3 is TGTGCCTGGAGTGTAAAGGGGAATCAGCCCCAGCATTTT. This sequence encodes CAWSVKGNQPQHF.

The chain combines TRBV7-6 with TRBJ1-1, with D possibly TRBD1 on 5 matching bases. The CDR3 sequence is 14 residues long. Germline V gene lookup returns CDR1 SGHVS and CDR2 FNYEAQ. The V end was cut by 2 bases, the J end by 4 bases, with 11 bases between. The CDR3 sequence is CASSLLAGGTEAFF. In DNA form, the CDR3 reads TGTGCCAGCAGCTTACTGGCCGGGGGCACTGAAGCTTTCTTT.

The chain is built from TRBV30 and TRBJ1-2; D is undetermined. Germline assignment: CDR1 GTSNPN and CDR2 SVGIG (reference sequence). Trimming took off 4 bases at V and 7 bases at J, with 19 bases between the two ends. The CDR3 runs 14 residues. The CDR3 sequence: CAWTTRGVGGGYTF. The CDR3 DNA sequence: TGTGCCTGGACCACCCGCGGGGTAGGCGGTGGCTACACCTTC.

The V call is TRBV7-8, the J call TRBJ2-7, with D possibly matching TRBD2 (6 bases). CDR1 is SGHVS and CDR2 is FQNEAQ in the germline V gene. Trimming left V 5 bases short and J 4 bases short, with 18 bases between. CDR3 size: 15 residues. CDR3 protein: CASSPKATGDYEQYF. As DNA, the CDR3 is TGTGCCAGCAGCCCAAAGGCGACGGGGGATTACGAGCAGTACTTC.

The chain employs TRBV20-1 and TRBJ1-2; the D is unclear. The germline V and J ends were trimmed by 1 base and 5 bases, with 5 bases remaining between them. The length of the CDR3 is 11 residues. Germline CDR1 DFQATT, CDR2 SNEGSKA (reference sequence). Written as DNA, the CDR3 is TGCAGTGCTAGAGCTCTGTATGGCTACACCTTC. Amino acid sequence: CSARALYGYTF.

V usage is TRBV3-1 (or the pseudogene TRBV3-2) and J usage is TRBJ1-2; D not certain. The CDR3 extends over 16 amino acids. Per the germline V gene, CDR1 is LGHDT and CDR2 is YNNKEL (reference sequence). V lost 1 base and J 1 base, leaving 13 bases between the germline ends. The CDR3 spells CASSQGSFGLNYGYTF. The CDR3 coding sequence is TGTGCCAGCAGCCAAGGGTCATTCGGTCTTAACTATGGCTACACCTTC.

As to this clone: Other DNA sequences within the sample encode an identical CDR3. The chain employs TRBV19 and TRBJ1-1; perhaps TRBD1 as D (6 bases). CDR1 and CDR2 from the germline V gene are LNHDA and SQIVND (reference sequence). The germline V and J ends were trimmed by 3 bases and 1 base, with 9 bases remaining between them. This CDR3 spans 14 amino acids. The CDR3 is CASSIRGGNTEAFF. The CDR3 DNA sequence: TGTGCCAGTAGTATCCGAGGGGGGAACACTGAAGCTTTCTTT.

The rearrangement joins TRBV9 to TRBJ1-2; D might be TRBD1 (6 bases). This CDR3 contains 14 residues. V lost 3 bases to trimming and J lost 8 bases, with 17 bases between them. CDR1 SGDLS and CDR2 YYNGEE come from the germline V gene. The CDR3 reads CASSASQGIGGYTF. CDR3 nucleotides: TGTGCCAGCAGCGCCTCTCAGGGGATTGGAGGCTACACCTTC.

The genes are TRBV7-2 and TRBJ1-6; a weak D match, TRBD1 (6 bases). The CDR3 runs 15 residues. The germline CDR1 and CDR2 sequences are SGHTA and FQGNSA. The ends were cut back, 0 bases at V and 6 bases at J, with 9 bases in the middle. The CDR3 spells CASSLALGANSPLHF. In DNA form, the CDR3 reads TGTGCCAGCAGCTTAGCGCTGGGGGCTAATTCACCCCTCCACTTT.

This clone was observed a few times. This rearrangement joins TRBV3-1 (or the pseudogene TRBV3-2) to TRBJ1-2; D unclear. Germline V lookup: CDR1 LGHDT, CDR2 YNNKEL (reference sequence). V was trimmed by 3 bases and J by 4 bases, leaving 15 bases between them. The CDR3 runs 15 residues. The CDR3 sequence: CASSQARLASYGYTF. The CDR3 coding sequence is TGTGCCAGCAGCCAGGCTCGACTGGCTAGCTATGGCTACACCTTC.

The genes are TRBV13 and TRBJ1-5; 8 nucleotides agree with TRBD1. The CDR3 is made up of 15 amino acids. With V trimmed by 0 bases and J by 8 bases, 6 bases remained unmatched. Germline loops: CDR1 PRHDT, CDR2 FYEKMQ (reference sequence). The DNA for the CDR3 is TGTGCCAGCAGCTTAGGGCAGGGGGCGAGCAAGCCCCAGCATTTT. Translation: CASSLGQGASKPQHF.

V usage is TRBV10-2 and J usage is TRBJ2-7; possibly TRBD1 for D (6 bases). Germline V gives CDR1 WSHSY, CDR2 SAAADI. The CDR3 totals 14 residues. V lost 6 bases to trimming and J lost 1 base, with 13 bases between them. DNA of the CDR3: TGCGCCAGCAGGCCGGGACACGCTTCCTACGAGCAGTACTTC. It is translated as CASRPGHASYEQYF.